Following are 19 T cell receptor beta chains from one sample sequenced in a study of spatial heterogeneity in lung cancer. The time point denotes: sample taken at primary tumor resection. Whole RNA, which was extracted from tumor, nontumor lung tissue or frozen PBMC, was sequenced without any cell sorting. TCRdb re-derived calls from the 5' RACE reads in MiXCR, one entry per CDR3 protein. Of 55,000 to 75,000 distinct CDR3 sequences in the sample, about 8% are singletons; the top ten hold about 16%. Sequences were derived from PBMCs, sampled at surgery. The receptors stem from a female donor with early-stage non-small cell lung cancer.

The V gene is TRBV10-2, the J gene TRBJ2-3, with D perhaps matching TRBD2 (5 bases). Per the germline V gene, CDR1 is WSHSY and CDR2 is SAAADI. V was trimmed by 4 bases and J by 1 base, leaving 15 bases between them. The CDR3 runs to 16 residues. In DNA, the CDR3 is TGCGCCAGCAGTGCAACCGTTGAGGGAGGCACAGATACGCAGTATTTT. Its translation: CASSATVEGGTDTQYF.

V usage is TRBV19 and J usage is TRBJ2-1, with D maybe TRBD1 (5 bases). CDR1 LNHDA and CDR2 SQIVND come from the germline V gene (reference sequence). The CDR3 is 15 amino acids. V gave up 5 bases and J gave up 0 bases, with 11 bases separating them. CDR3 nucleotide sequence: TGTGCCAGTAGTGCCGACAGCAGCTCCTACAATGAGCAGTTCTTC. Translated, it gives CASSADSSSYNEQFF. Combining the CDR3 with reference TRBV19 and TRBJ2-1 gives the whole variable domain DGGITQSPKYLFRKEGQNVTLSCEQNLNHDAMYWYRQDPGQGLRLIYYSQIVNDFQKGDIAEGYSVSREKKESFPLTVTSAQKNPTAFYLCASSADSSSYNEQFFGPGTRLTVL.

The sample holds many counts of this clonotype. The V gene is TRBV12-3 or TRBV12-4, the J gene TRBJ1-2; D is uncertain. Trimming removed 7 bases from V and 2 bases from J, with 11 bases in between. The CDR3 runs to 13 residues. For the CDR3, the DNA is TGTGCCAGCACCAAGGACGGGAACTATGGCTACACCTTC. This translates into CASTKDGNYGYTF.

This clonotype was seen ten or more times. The chain is built from TRBV3-1 and TRBJ1-2; 9 bases agree with TRBD1. Germline assignment: CDR1 LGHDT and CDR2 YNNKEL (reference sequence). The CDR3 sequence is 14 residues long. After removal of 0 bases from V and 10 bases from J, the junction contained 6 bases not matched to a gene. This chain's CDR3 is CASSQDHRGRTYTF. CDR3 nucleotide sequence: TGTGCCAGCAGCCAAGATCACAGGGGGCGTACCTACACCTTC.

This rearrangement joins TRBV5-1 to TRBJ2-3; maybe TRBD1 (5 bases). Germline V gene sequence: CDR1 SGHRS, CDR2 YFSETQ. V shed 0 bases and J shed 4 bases, with 6 bases lying between them. The CDR3 is 13 amino acids. CDR3 nucleotide sequence: TGCGCCAGCAGCTTGGACAGGTCAGATACGCAGTATTTT. Translating it yields CASSLDRSDTQYF.

This clonotype came up many times. V gene TRBV7-8 combines with J gene TRBJ1-1; TRBD1 is a possible D gene (6 bases). Germline CDR1 SGHVS, CDR2 FQNEAQ. CDR3 size: 14 residues. Trimming pared 1 base from V and 7 bases from J, leaving 13 bases between. CDR3 coding DNA: TGTGCCAGCAGCTTAGGGGGGCAGACCCATGAAGCTTTCTTT. It is translated as CASSLGGQTHEAFF.

This clonotype was counted many times. V and J are TRBV20-1 and TRBJ2-1, with 11 bases matching TRBD1. CDR3 length: 14 residues. Germline lookup yields CDR1 DFQATT and CDR2 SNEGSKA (reference sequence). V shed 6 bases, J shed 9 bases, and the junction held 10 bases outside the gene matches. CDR3 residues: CSARTPGQGVEQFF. The CDR3 DNA is TGCAGTGCCCGTACTCCGGGACAGGGGGTTGAGCAGTTCTTC.

This chain connects TRBV2 to TRBJ2-2; 10 positions agree with TRBD2. The length of the CDR3 is 18 residues. With V trimmed by 4 bases and J by 6 bases, 14 bases remained unmatched. Germline values: CDR1 SNHLY, CDR2 FYNNEI. Here the CDR3 DNA reads TGTGCCAGCAGTGCTCTTAGCGGGAGGAGGCCTTGGGCCGGGGAGCTGTTTTTT. It specifies CASSALSGRRPWAGELFF.

Concerning this clonotype: A much larger clone differs by one base, so this may be a read error. The chain has TRBV4-1 and TRBJ1-6; D perhaps matches TRBD1 (6 bases). The germline V and J ends were trimmed by 1 base and 7 bases, with 14 bases remaining between them. Germline V gene sequence: CDR1 MGHRA, CDR2 YSYEKL. This CDR3 contains 16 residues. Here the CDR3 reads CASSQGQGLGNSPLHF. The CDR3, as DNA: TGCGCCAGCAGCCAAGGGCAGGGGTTGGGGAATTCACCCCTCCACTTT.

This clonotype was picked up many times. The chain combines TRBV15 with TRBJ1-2, with TRBD1 matching 10 bases. Trimming removed 5 bases from V and 9 bases from J; junction bases left unmatched: 18. Per germline, CDR1 LNHNV and CDR2 YYDKDF (reference sequence). This CDR3 has 17 amino acids. The CDR3 region has the DNA TGTGCCACCAGCCGAACCAGGACAGGGGGGATCCCTATTAGCTACACCTTC. Its protein product is CATSRTRTGGIPISYTF.

The chain employs TRBV20-1 and TRBJ2-7; no firm D call. The V and J ends lost 1 base and 6 bases respectively, with 13 bases between them. Germline V gene sequence: CDR1 DFQATT, CDR2 SNEGSKA (reference sequence). The CDR3 runs 13 residues. For the CDR3, the DNA is TGCAGTGCTAGAGTGGGTGCTGGGTTCGAGCAGTACGTC. Amino acids: CSARVGAGFEQYV.

V and J are TRBV20-1 and TRBJ2-1; tentatively, D is TRBD1 or TRBD2 (5 bases each). The V gene's germline CDR1 is DFQATT and CDR2 SNEGSKA (reference sequence). There are 15 residues in the CDR3. Trimming stripped 0 bases from V and 4 bases from J, with 13 bases between. CDR3 residues: CSARDEGKGYNEQFF. CDR3 nucleotides: TGCAGTGCTAGAGATGAGGGGAAGGGTTACAATGAGCAGTTCTTC.

This clonotype was seen a few times. V usage is TRBV20-1 and J usage is TRBJ1-5; 7 bases line up with TRBD1. CDR3 length: 18 amino acids. Germline V gives CDR1 DFQATT, CDR2 SNEGSKA (reference sequence). V gave up 3 bases and J gave up 0 bases; unmatched junction bases: 14. CDR3 DNA: TGCAGTGCTAGGAGAAGGGGGCTCCTTACTATTAGCAATCAGCCCCAGCATTTT. Translated: CSARRRGLLTISNQPQHF.

This clonotype was seen repeatedly, ten times or more. This chain links TRBV24-1 with TRBJ2-1; D unresolved. Germline lookup yields CDR1 KGHDR and CDR2 SFDVKD. The CDR3 runs 11 residues. Trimming stripped 6 bases from V and 4 bases from J, with 3 bases between. The CDR3 loop reads CATSWYNEQFF. The CDR3, as DNA: TGTGCCACCAGTTGGTACAATGAGCAGTTCTTC.

This clonotype was observed a few times. V and J are TRBV11-2 and TRBJ1-2, with D uncertain. This CDR3 contains 13 residues. CDR1 and CDR2 from the germline V gene are SGHAT and FQNNGV. Trimming stripped 7 bases from V and 4 bases from J, with 13 bases between. CDR3 in amino acids: CASTSTGTYGYTF. The CDR3 nucleotides are TGTGCCAGCACTTCGACGGGCACCTATGGCTACACCTTC.

This clonotype was counted between two and nine times. Possible read error: a much larger clone is one base away. The rearrangement links TRBV27 to TRBJ2-5; D remains ambiguous. The CDR3 sequence is 11 residues long. V shed 6 bases and J shed 0 bases, with 2 bases lying between them. Germline CDR1 reads MNHEY; CDR2 reads SMNVEV (reference sequence). This CDR3 is CASRNQETQYF. CDR3 bases: TGTGCCAGCAGAAACCAAGAGACCCAGTACTTC.

This clonotype was counted ten times or more. The rearrangement links TRBV3-1 to TRBJ2-2; D might be TRBD2 (5 bases). Germline V gene sequence: CDR1 LGHDT, CDR2 YNNKEL (reference sequence). Between the trimmed V and J ends, which lost 4 bases and 6 bases, there was a span of 12 bases. This CDR3 is 14 amino acids long. In DNA, the CDR3 is TGTGCCAGCAGCCGCCTTGAGGGATCCGGGGAGCTGTTTTTT. This gives the protein CASSRLEGSGELFF.

This chain connects TRBV5-1 to TRBJ2-1; D might be TRBD1 or TRBD2, each matching 5 bases. V lost 2 bases to trimming and J lost 8 bases, with 14 bases between them. The CDR3 extends over 14 amino acids. The germline V gene encodes CDR1 SGHRS and CDR2 YFSETQ. CDR3 sequence: CASSLRGQGDEQFF. CDR3 DNA: TGCGCCAGCAGCTTAAGAGGGCAGGGCGATGAGCAGTTCTTC.

This clonotype has a handful of counts. CDR3 in DNA: TGTGCCAGCAGCTTGAGCGGGGGCCCGAACAGTGAGCAGTTCTTC. Encoded protein: CASSLSGGPNSEQFF. V and J are TRBV11-3 and TRBJ2-1; 8 positions agree with TRBD2. Per the germline V gene, CDR1 is SGHNT and CDR2 is YENEEA. Trimming cost V 3 bases and J 9 bases; bases outside gene matches: 10. The CDR3 is 15 residues long.